Included here is one T cell receptor beta chain sequence, with context. Only in-frame clones appear in the TCRdb table, and some are missing; sequencing was by immunoSEQ multiplex PCR. Among 19,000 or so clones listed, roughly 62% were seen once. These data come from a study of radiation and T cells in renal cell carcinoma. Indicated treatment: 15 Gy SBRT to primary tumor, nephrectomy 4 weeks later. Nephrectomy followed 15 Gy stereotactic body radiation by 4 weeks. V was trimmed by 0 bases and J by 6 bases, leaving 9 bases between them. The CDR3 covers 14 residues. Germline CDR1 SGDLS, CDR2 YYNGEE. This receptor was identified in a woman in her 70s with renal cell carcinoma. V gene TRBV9 combines with J gene TRBJ1-4, with D possibly being TRBD1 (5 bases). Sequences were derived from tumor tissue, sampled from a patient whose treatment included radiotherapy and nephrectomy. The CDR3 DNA follows: TGTGCCAGCAGCGTAGGGGGGGTCGATGAAAAACTGTTTTTT. Protein sequence: CASSVGGVDEKLFF.